Listed below are T cell receptor beta chains from one sample, sequenced in a study of response to subunit inactivated influenza vaccine. Each CDR3 protein gets one entry after TCRdb re-called the RT-PCR reads with MiXCR. In the table there are around 540,000 distinct CDR3 sequences, 10% to 15% of which are singletons. Sequences were derived from PBMCs from blood, sampled on the day of vaccination. These receptors all come from a man aged 45-60 years who received an inactivated influenza vaccine. Each CDR3 is given without its conserved first and last residue. Not all rows give a size; the values are once, few, many and, for expanded clones, a class.

j_call clone_size v_call cdr3_aa
TRBJ2-1 few TRBV18 ASSPRSSGHNEQF
TRBJ2-3 - TRBV29-1 TTLGTRGDTQY
TRBJ1-5 many TRBV6-2/TRBV6-3 ASRQQQGNQPQH
TRBJ2-4 few TRBV24-1 ATSDRRNQY
TRBJ2-2 many TRBV12-3/TRBV12-4 ASSRSSGELF
TRBJ2-5 - TRBV28 ASSSRGLAGTENQETQY
TRBJ1-4 many TRBV6-5 ASSWGTGGSEKLF
TRBJ1-6 few TRBV4-3 ASSQERTGASPLH
TRBJ1-5 many TRBV25-1 ASSTGGVQPQH
TRBJ1-2 few TRBV6-1 ASGPGPLYGYT
TRBJ1-6 - TRBV6-6 ASSYSGNSPLH
TRBJ2-1 - TRBV7-3 ASSPLPGLAYNEQF
TRBJ2-7 - TRBV18 ASSPPLGSSYEQY
TRBJ1-6 few TRBV2 ASHKDYNSPLH
TRBJ2-1 many TRBV12-3/TRBV12-4 ASSLGSPYNEQF
TRBJ2-2 many TRBV29-1 SAGQANTGELF
TRBJ2-2 - TRBV9 ASSGTGTRGELF
TRBJ2-1 - TRBV20-1 SARETGLVYNEQF
TRBJ2-7 few TRBV9 ASSVSGGPWSGEQY
TRBJ2-1 few TRBV5-1 ASSLVWASSYNEQF
TRBJ2-1 few TRBV10-3 AISEWNSYNEQF
TRBJ2-1 many TRBV3-1 ASSQDLTSRNEQF
TRBJ1-1 few TRBV15 ATSRDDTFLTEAF
TRBJ2-7 - TRBV28 ASAVAGDVYEQY
TRBJ2-7 - TRBV6-5 ASSYTGTGGSEQY
TRBJ2-3 few TRBV4-3 ASSQWTGPPGTDTQY
TRBJ2-3 few TRBV10-3 AISDSTIFDEDTQY
TRBJ2-1 few TRBV27 ASSPRTSGMRVNEQF
TRBJ2-7 - TRBV14 ASSQVWVSSYEQY
TRBJ1-2 few TRBV6-1 ASSPHEGSSIYGYT
TRBJ1-1 many TRBV11-2 ASSLDNNRATKTEAF
TRBJ1-4 few TRBV5-5 ASSRDRSTNEKLF
TRBJ2-5 few TRBV6-2/TRBV6-3 ASSPLTAESGETQY
TRBJ2-3 many TRBV12-3/TRBV12-4 ASSPSLTGKAEDTQY
TRBJ2-2 many TRBV27 ASSLLSDTGELF
TRBJ2-1 - TRBV4-3 ASSRPTSGRAINEQF
TRBJ2-3 many TRBV29-1 SVRGGTGITDTQY
TRBJ2-2 - TRBV9 ASSPKVMRLADTGELF
TRBJ2-5 - TRBV20-1 SARVGGGETQY
TRBJ2-3 once TRBV20-1 SAYRTSTDTQY
TRBJ2-1 - TRBV29-1 SVVAQNSYNEQF
TRBJ2-5 - TRBV5-1 ASGLAGGETQY
TRBJ1-5 - TRBV28 ASARRQGSAQPQH